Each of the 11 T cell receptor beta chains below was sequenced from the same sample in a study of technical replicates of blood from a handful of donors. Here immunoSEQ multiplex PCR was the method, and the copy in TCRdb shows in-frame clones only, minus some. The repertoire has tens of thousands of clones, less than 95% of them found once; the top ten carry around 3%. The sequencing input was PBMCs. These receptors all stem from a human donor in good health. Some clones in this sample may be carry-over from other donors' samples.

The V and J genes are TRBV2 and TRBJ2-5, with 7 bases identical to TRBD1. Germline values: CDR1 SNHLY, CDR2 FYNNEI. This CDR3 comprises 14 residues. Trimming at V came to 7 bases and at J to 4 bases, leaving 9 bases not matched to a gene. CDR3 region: CASIMRTGGETQYF. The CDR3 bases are TGTGCCAGCATTATGAGGACAGGAGGAGAGACCCAGTACTTC.

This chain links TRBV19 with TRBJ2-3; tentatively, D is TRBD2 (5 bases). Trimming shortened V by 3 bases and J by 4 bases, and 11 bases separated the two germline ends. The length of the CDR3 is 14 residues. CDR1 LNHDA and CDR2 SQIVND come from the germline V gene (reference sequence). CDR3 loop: CASSMGGLADTQYF. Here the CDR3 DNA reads TGTGCCAGTAGTATGGGCGGGCTGGCAGATACGCAGTATTTT.

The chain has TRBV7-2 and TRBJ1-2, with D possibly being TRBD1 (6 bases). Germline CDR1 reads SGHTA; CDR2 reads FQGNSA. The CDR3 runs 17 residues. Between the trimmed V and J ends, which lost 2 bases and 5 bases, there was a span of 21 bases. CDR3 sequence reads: CASSLSGPGTSGYGYTF. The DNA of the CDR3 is TGTGCCAGCAGCTTATCAGGACCCGGGACATCGGGGTATGGCTACACCTTC. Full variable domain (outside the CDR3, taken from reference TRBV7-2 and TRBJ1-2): GAGVSQSPSNKVTEKGKDVELRCDPISGHTALYWYRQSLGQGLEFLIYFQGNSAPDKSGLPSDRFSAERTGGSVSTLTIQRTQQEDSAVYLCASSLSGPGTSGYGYTFGSGTRLTVV.

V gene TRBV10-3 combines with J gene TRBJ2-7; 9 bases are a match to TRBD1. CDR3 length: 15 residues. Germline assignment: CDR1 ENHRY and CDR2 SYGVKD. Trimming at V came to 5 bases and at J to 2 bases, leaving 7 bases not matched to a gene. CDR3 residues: CAISLGQGGAYEQYF. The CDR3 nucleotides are TGTGCCATCAGTTTGGGACAGGGAGGGGCCTACGAGCAGTACTTC.

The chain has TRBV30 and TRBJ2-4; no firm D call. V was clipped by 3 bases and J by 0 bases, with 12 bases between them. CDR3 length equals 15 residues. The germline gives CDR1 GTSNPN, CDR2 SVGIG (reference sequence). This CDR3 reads CAWSPGPLAKNIQYF. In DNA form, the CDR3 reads TGTGCCTGGAGCCCCGGTCCACTAGCCAAAAACATTCAGTACTTC.

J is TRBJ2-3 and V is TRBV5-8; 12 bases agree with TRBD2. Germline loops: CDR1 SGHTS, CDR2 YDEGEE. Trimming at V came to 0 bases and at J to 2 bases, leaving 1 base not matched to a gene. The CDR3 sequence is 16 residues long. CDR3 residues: CASSLGTSGNTDTQYF. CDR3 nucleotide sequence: TGTGCCAGCAGCTTGGGGACTAGCGGGAACACAGATACGCAGTATTTT.

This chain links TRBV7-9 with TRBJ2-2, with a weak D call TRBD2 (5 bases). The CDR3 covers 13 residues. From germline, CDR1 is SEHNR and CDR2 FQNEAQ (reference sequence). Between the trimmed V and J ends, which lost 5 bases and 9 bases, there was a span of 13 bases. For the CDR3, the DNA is TGTGCCAGCAGCCCCACTAGTTTTTGGGAGCTGTTTTTT. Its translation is CASSPTSFWELFF.

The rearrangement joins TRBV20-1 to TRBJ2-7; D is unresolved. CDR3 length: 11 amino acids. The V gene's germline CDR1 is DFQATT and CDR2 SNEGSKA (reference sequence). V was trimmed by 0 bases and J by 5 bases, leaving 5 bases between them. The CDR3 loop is CSAREEHEQYF. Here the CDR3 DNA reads TGCAGTGCTAGAGAGGAGCACGAGCAGTACTTC.

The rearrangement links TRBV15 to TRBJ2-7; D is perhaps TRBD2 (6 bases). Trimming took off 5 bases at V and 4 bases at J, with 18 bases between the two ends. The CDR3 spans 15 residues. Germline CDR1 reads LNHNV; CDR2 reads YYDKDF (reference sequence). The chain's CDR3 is CATSSRLGTFYEQYF. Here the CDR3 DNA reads TGTGCCACCAGCTCAAGACTAGGGACCTTTTACGAGCAGTACTTC.

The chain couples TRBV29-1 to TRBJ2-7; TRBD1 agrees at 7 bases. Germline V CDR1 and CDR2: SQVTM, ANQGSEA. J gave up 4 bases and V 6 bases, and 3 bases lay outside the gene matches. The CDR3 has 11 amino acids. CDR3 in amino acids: CSVPGQYEQYF. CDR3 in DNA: TGCAGCGTCCCGGGACAGTACGAGCAGTACTTC.

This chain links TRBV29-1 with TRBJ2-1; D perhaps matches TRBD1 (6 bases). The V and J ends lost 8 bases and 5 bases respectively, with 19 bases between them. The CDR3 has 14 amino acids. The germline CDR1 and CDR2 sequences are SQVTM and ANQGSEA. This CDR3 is CSTGLDSLDNEQFF. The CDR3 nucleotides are TGCAGCACGGGATTGGACAGTCTTGACAATGAGCAGTTCTTC.